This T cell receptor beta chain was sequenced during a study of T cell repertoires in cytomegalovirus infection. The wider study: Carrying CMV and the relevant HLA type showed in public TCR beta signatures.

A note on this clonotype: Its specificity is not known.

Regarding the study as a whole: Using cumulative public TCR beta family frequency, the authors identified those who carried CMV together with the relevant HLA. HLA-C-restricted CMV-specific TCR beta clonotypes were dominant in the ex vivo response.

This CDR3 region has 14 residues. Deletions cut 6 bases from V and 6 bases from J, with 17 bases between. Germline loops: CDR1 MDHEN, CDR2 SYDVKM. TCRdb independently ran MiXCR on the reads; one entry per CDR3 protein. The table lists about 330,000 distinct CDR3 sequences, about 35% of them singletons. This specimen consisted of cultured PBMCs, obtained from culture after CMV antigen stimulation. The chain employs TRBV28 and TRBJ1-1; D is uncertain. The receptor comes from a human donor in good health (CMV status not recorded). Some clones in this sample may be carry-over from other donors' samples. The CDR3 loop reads CASSLTIYPAEAFF. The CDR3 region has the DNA TGTGCCAGCAGCCTCACCATCTACCCAGCTGAAGCTTTCTTT.